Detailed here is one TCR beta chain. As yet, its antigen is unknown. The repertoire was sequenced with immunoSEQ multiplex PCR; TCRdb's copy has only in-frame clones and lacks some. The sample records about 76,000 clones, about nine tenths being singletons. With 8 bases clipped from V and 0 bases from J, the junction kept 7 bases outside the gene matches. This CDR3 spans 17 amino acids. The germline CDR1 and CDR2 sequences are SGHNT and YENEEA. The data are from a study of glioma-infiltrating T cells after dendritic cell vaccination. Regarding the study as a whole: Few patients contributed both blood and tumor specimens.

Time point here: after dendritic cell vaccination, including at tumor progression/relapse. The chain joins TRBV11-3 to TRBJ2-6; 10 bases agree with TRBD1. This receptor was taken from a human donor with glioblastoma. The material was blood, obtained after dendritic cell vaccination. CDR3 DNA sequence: TGTGCCAGCGGCGAGACAGGGGGCTTCTCTGGGGCCAACGTCCTGACTTTC. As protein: CASGETGGFSGANVLTF. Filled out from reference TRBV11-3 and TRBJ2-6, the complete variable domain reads EAGVVQSPRYKIIEKKQPVAFWCNPISGHNTLYWYLQNLGQGPELLIRYENEEAVDDSQLPKDRFSAERLKGVDSTLKIQPAELGDSAVYLCASGETGGFSGANVLTFGAGSRLTVL.